The sequence of this TCR beta chain was determined in a study of technical replicates of blood from a few donors. V lost 7 bases, J lost 1 base, and 9 bases lay in between. In germline, CDR1 is SGHAT, CDR2 FQNNGV. The CDR3 runs 13 residues. Measured with immunoSEQ multiplex PCR; TCRdb has only the in-frame clones, and not every one. Of some 80,000 clones in the sample, approximately 94% were seen once. The sequence came from a human donor in good health. J is TRBJ2-3 and V is TRBV11-2, with D possibly being TRBD2 (5 bases). The sequenced sample consisted of T cells isolated from PBMCs. Here the CDR3 DNA reads TGTGCCAGCACGGGAATGGGCACAGATACGCAGTATTTT. It is translated as CASTGMGTDTQYF.